The T cell receptor beta chain described here comes from a study of human T cells and chemical hapten exposure. The study's findings and limits: Relative to control repertoires, expanded TCRs gave rise to significantly more large CDR3 similarity clusters.

This sample's time point: patch test 1, 2 weeks after DPC sensitization. Treatment reported: therapeutic diphenylcyclopropenone sensitization with weekly scalp DPC. This clonotype has only a few counts. The antigen is not known. Germline V gives CDR1 SQVTM, CDR2 ANQGSEA. The CDR3 extends over 15 amino acids. The trim removed 4 bases at V and 5 bases at J, leaving 13 bases unmatched. TCRdb itself ran the RACE reads through MiXCR, one entry per CDR3 protein. The sample carries about 99,000 distinct CDR3 sequences, 9.5% to 15% recorded once. Sequencing was performed on whole blood, taken in connection with sensitization to the hapten diphenylcyclopropenone (DPC). The TCR sequence derives from a middle-aged woman with alopecia areata. Some clones in this sample may be carry-over from other donors' samples. The V and J genes are TRBV29-1 and TRBJ2-7, with 8 bases fitting TRBD1. CDR3 sequence: CSVGGKGTGKNEQYF. The CDR3 DNA follows: TGCAGCGTTGGGGGAAAGGGGACAGGAAAAAACGAGCAGTACTTC.